This passage covers 21 T cell receptor beta chains from one sample sequenced in a study of technical replicates of blood from a handful of donors. Produced via immunoSEQ multiplex PCR; TCRdb's table is partial and in-frame only. The table has under 100,000 clones, 80% to 90% seen once. Input material: PBMCs. These receptors all come from a human donor in good health. Some clones in this sample may be carry-over from other donors' samples.

V usage is TRBV9 and J usage is TRBJ1-1; TRBD1 matches at 8 bases. This CDR3 region has 15 residues. The junction had 8 bases not matched to a gene; V was cut back by 4 bases and J by 3 bases. Germline V lookup: CDR1 SGDLS, CDR2 YYNGEE. CDR3 amino acids: CASSFRDRGDTEAFF. CDR3 in DNA: TGTGCCAGCAGCTTCCGAGACAGGGGTGACACTGAAGCTTTCTTT.

This clone was observed a few times. J is TRBJ2-7 and V is TRBV6-5; D is perhaps TRBD1 (6 bases). The V gene's germline CDR1 is MNHEY and CDR2 SVGAGI. The CDR3 is made up of 13 amino acids. Trimming shortened V by 6 bases and J by 3 bases, and 12 bases separated the two germline ends. CDR3 in amino acids: CASRGGQNYEQYF. The CDR3 DNA reads as TGTGCCAGCAGAGGAGGACAGAACTACGAGCAGTACTTC.

The chain joins TRBV7-9 to TRBJ2-7, with 12 positions matching TRBD1. The germline V gene encodes CDR1 SEHNR and CDR2 FQNEAQ (reference sequence). The V and J ends lost 6 bases and 4 bases, in that order; junction bases with no gene match: 7. This CDR3 is built from 15 residues. The CDR3, as DNA: TGTGCCAGCAGAACCGGGACAGGGGGCATGTACGAGCAGTACTTC. It translates to CASRTGTGGMYEQYF.

CDR3 in amino acids: CASSLGATTAQYF. The CDR3 nucleotides are TGTGCCAGCAGCTTGGGGGCTACCACGGCCCAGTACTTC. The rearrangement links TRBV5-4 to TRBJ2-5; D uncertain. CDR3 length: 13 amino acids. V lost 0 bases and J 9 bases, leaving 12 bases between the germline ends. Germline CDR1 SGHNT, CDR2 YYREEE (reference sequence).

V usage is TRBV9 and J usage is TRBJ2-1; 8 nucleotides match TRBD2. Germline V CDR1 and CDR2: SGDLS, YYNGEE. J was trimmed by 7 bases and V by 4 bases; bases with no gene match: 16. This CDR3 spans 17 amino acids. Written as DNA, the CDR3 is TGTGCCAGCAGCCCCTACTCGAGCGGGAGTCGATTAAATGAGCAGTTCTTC. It translates to CASSPYSSGSRLNEQFF.

This chain connects TRBV27 to TRBJ2-7, with a tentative D call TRBD1 (6 bases). The CDR3 is made up of 13 amino acids. CDR1 and CDR2 (germline): MNHEY, SMNVEV (reference sequence). Trimming removed 2 bases at V and 6 bases at J, with 11 bases between. The CDR3 region is CASSLPTGTEQYF. The CDR3 DNA follows: TGTGCCAGCAGTTTACCCACAGGGACCGAGCAGTACTTC.

The chain recombines TRBV19 with TRBJ2-5; 9 bases are shared with TRBD1. Losses at the gene ends were 3 bases for V and 4 bases for J; bases not matched to a gene: 9. Germline V gene sequence: CDR1 LNHDA, CDR2 SQIVND (reference sequence). The CDR3 has 16 amino acids. CDR3 loop: CASSIETGGLRETQYF. CDR3 nucleotide sequence: TGTGCCAGTAGTATCGAGACAGGGGGATTGAGAGAGACCCAGTACTTC.

The chain uses TRBV10-3 and TRBJ1-6, with D perhaps TRBD1 (5 bases). With 10 bases removed from V and 7 bases from J, the gap between germline ends came to 14 bases. CDR3 length: 13 residues. Germline V CDR1 and CDR2: ENHRY, SYGVKD. CDR3 sequence (DNA): TGTGCCAGCCTGGCGGGGGAGAATTCACCCCTCCACTTT. Translated: CASLAGENSPLHF.

The V call is TRBV7-2, the J call TRBJ2-2; D is perhaps TRBD1 (6 bases). The CDR3 spans 14 residues. Germline CDR1 SGHTA, CDR2 FQGNSA. Trimming pared 7 bases from V and 8 bases from J, leaving 17 bases between. CDR3 residues: CASNPPGALGELFF. For the CDR3, the DNA is TGTGCCAGCAATCCTCCAGGGGCCTTAGGGGAGCTGTTTTTT.

The rearrangement joins TRBV5-4 to TRBJ2-5, with D maybe TRBD1 (5 bases). Germline lookup yields CDR1 SGHNT and CDR2 YYREEE (reference sequence). V was cut by 2 bases and J by 2 bases, with 13 bases left in between. The CDR3 is 15 amino acids. The CDR3 nucleotides are TGTGCCAGCAGCTTCAATAGGGGCACTCAAGAGACCCAGTACTTC. It specifies CASSFNRGTQETQYF.

The chain links TRBV4-1 to TRBJ2-1; D is possibly TRBD2 (5 bases). Trimming stripped 1 base from V and 4 bases from J, with 8 bases between. Germline V gene sequence: CDR1 MGHRA, CDR2 YSYEKL. The CDR3 has 14 residues. CDR3 nucleotides: TGCGCCAGCAGCCAAGTCCGGGGATACAATGAGCAGTTCTTC. Protein: CASSQVRGYNEQFF.

The J gene is TRBJ1-1, the V gene TRBV2; no clear D gene. Germline lookup yields CDR1 SNHLY and CDR2 FYNNEI. The CDR3 covers 12 residues. V lost 6 bases, J lost 5 bases, and 10 bases lay in between. The CDR3 coding sequence is TGTGCCAGCAGCCACTTCAGGACTGAAGCTTTCTTT. It encodes CASSHFRTEAFF.

This rearrangement joins TRBV10-1 to TRBJ1-2, with D unresolved. The germline CDR1 and CDR2 sequences are WNHNN and SYGVQD (reference sequence). V was clipped by 10 bases and J by 9 bases, with 12 bases between them. The length of the CDR3 is 10 residues. The CDR3 bases are TGCGCCACCTCGTCGTATCGCTACACCTTC. As protein: CATSSYRYTF.

This chain links TRBV18 with TRBJ2-5; 12 bases line up with TRBD2. Germline CDR1 KGHSH, CDR2 LQKENI. The CDR3 totals 16 residues. J lost 2 bases, V lost 0 bases, and 1 base had no gene match. CDR3 region: CASSPPLAGGQETQYF. DNA for the CDR3: TGTGCCAGCTCACCACCTCTAGCGGGGGGGCAAGAGACCCAGTACTTC.

The rearrangement links TRBV5-1 to TRBJ1-2; possibly TRBD1 for D (5 bases). Germline V CDR1 and CDR2: SGHRS, YFSETQ. Trimming shortened V by 5 bases and J by 8 bases, and 19 bases separated the two germline ends. CDR3 length: 14 residues. The chain's CDR3 is CASRSTGLLRGYTF. The DNA for the CDR3 is TGCGCCAGCAGGTCCACAGGTTTATTGAGGGGCTACACCTTC.

This chain uses TRBV4-2 with TRBJ2-5; TRBD2 agrees at 13 bases. This CDR3 comprises 15 residues. Looked up from germline, CDR1 is LGHNA and CDR2 is YNFKEQ. V lost 4 bases to trimming and J lost 5 bases; unmatched junction nucleotides: 4. CDR3 region: CASSPGLAGSETQYF. The DNA for the CDR3 is TGTGCCAGCAGCCCGGGACTAGCGGGGAGTGAGACCCAGTACTTC.

This sequence joins TRBV7-2 and TRBJ2-7; 8 positions agree with TRBD2. Germline V lookup: CDR1 SGHTA, CDR2 FQGNSA. With V trimmed by 6 bases and J by 7 bases, 11 bases remained unmatched. The CDR3 length is 14 residues. CDR3 in amino acids: CASRFTGRAGEQYF. The CDR3 nucleotides read TGTGCCAGCAGGTTTACCGGGAGGGCCGGAGAGCAGTACTTC.

CDR3 sequence (DNA): TGCAGCGTCGATCCTAGACTAGCGGGTCCCAATGAGCAGTTCTTC. This codes for CSVDPRLAGPNEQFF. The chain links TRBV29-1 to TRBJ2-1, with 10 bases matching TRBD2. Germline CDR1 reads SQVTM; CDR2 reads ANQGSEA. The CDR3 totals 15 residues. J was trimmed by 6 bases and V by 6 bases; bases with no gene match: 11.

V usage is TRBV29-1 and J usage is TRBJ2-7, with a possible D match to TRBD1 (6 bases). CDR1 and CDR2 from the germline V gene are SQVTM and ANQGSEA. V lost 1 base to trimming and J lost 2 bases, with 12 bases between them. The CDR3 is 14 amino acids. The CDR3 region has the DNA TGCAGCGTTGAAGGGCAGGGGTTCCCCTACGAGCAGTACTTC. Translation gives CSVEGQGFPYEQYF.

This chain connects TRBV4-3 to TRBJ1-4; 7 positions agree with TRBD1. Germline CDR1 reads LGHNA; CDR2 reads YSLEER. Trimming at V came to 4 bases and at J to 0 bases, leaving 5 bases not matched to a gene. The length of the CDR3 is 16 residues. The CDR3 spells CASSRGTASTNEKLFF. In DNA, the CDR3 is TGCGCCAGCAGCCGGGGGACAGCCTCAACTAATGAAAAACTGTTTTTT.

This chain links TRBV14 with TRBJ2-7; D possibly corresponds to TRBD2 (5 bases). Germline CDR1 is SGHDN and CDR2 is FVKESK. Trimming shortened V by 1 base and J by 4 bases, and 29 bases separated the two germline ends. The CDR3 is made up of 20 amino acids. The CDR3 reads CASSQVQGLTTPLPFYEQYF. In DNA form, the CDR3 reads TGTGCCAGCAGCCAAGTACAAGGACTGACAACACCCTTACCTTTTTACGAGCAGTACTTC.